These 23 T cell receptor beta chains share one sample of origin, sequenced in a study of human T cells and chemical hapten exposure. Noted time point: pre-sensitization, week 0. As for treatment: therapeutic diphenylcyclopropenone sensitization with weekly scalp DPC. TCRdb redid the calling of the RACE reads with MiXCR, one entry per CDR3 protein. The table records more than 55,000 distinct CDR3 sequences, roughly a tenth of them present only once. The sample was whole blood, taken in connection with sensitization to the hapten diphenylcyclopropenone (DPC). The receptors were gathered from a man aged 35-49 years with alopecia areata. Some clones in this sample may be carry-over from other donors' samples.

This clonotype was found many times. The rearrangement links TRBV12-3 or TRBV12-4 to TRBJ1-1, with D unresolved. The length of the CDR3 is 16 residues. V shed 6 bases and J shed 2 bases, with 19 bases lying between them. CDR3 protein: CASSLKSGASNTEAFF. The CDR3 DNA reads as TGTGCCAGCAGCCTAAAGAGCGGAGCATCCAACACTGAAGCTTTCTTT.

This clonotype was seen many times. This chain uses TRBV7-3 with TRBJ2-3, with 9 bases aligning to TRBD2. The CDR3 extends over 14 amino acids. The J segment lost 3 bases and the V segment lost 2 bases, leaving 0 bases of the junction unmatched. Looked up from germline, CDR1 is SGHTA and CDR2 is FQGTGA. The CDR3, as DNA: TGTGCCAGCAGCTTAGCGGGAGGGACAGATACGCAGTATTTT. This codes for CASSLAGGTDTQYF.

A remark on this clonotype: A read error may account for a junction end that differs from germline. This chain links TRBV3-1 with TRBJ2-1; 8 nucleotides agree with TRBD2. This CDR3 has 17 amino acids. Germline V gene lookup returns CDR1 LGHDT and CDR2 YNNKEL (reference sequence). The CDR3 DNA follows: TGTGCCAGCACCCAAAGGAGTCCTAGCGGGCACAACAATGAGCAGTTCTTC. This sequence encodes CASTQRSPSGHNNEQFF.

This clonotype has a count of ten or more. V gene TRBV7-7 combines with J gene TRBJ2-2, with D perhaps matching TRBD2 (6 bases). With 1 base removed from V and 5 bases from J, the gap between germline ends came to 8 bases. The CDR3 is 14 residues long. Germline V gene lookup returns CDR1 SSHAT and CDR2 FNYEAQ (reference sequence). CDR3 nucleotide sequence: TGTGCCAGCAGCTTAGTTGGAGGGACCGGGGAGCTGTTTTTT. It translates to CASSLVGGTGELFF.

This clonotype was found many times. The rearrangement links TRBV29-1 to TRBJ2-5; D might be TRBD2 (5 bases). Germline CDR1 and CDR2: SQVTM and ANQGSEA. With 2 bases removed from V and 4 bases from J, the gap between germline ends came to 11 bases. The CDR3 consists of 13 residues. DNA of the CDR3: TGCAGCGTTGAAAAGGCTAGCAGAGAGACCCAGTACTTC. Its protein is CSVEKASRETQYF.

This clonotype has a count of ten or more. This chain links TRBV11-2 with TRBJ2-1, with TRBD1 matching 9 bases. This CDR3 spans 15 amino acids. The V and J ends lost 5 bases and 3 bases, in that order; junction bases with no gene match: 5. Germline V lookup: CDR1 SGHAT, CDR2 FQNNGV. The CDR3 spells CASSAGTGNYNEQFF. DNA of the CDR3: TGTGCCAGCAGCGCGGGGACAGGGAACTACAATGAGCAGTTCTTC.

The J gene is TRBJ2-7, the V gene TRBV20-1; D ambiguous. Germline-derived CDR1 and CDR2 are DFQATT and SNEGSKA (reference sequence). V was shortened by 1 base and J by 1 base, with 5 bases between the two germline ends. The CDR3 loop spans 12 amino acids. CDR3: CSARAVSYEQYF. Here the CDR3 DNA reads TGCAGTGCTAGAGCGGTTTCCTACGAGCAGTACTTC.

This clonotype came up many times. The rearrangement joins TRBV2 to TRBJ1-5; maybe TRBD1 (5 bases). Germline loops: CDR1 SNHLY, CDR2 FYNNEI. This CDR3 comprises 13 residues. Trimming removed 10 bases from V and 3 bases from J, with 13 bases in between. The CDR3 here is CATGTVLNQPQHF. DNA of the CDR3: TGTGCCACCGGGACGGTCCTCAATCAGCCCCAGCATTTT.

This clonotype was detected a few times. The rearrangement uses TRBV6-6 and TRBJ1-1; D remains unclear. Germline-derived CDR1 and CDR2 are MNHNY and SVGAGI (reference sequence). The V and J ends lost 1 base and 6 bases respectively, with 6 bases between them. The CDR3 has 12 amino acids. The CDR3 DNA reads as TGTGCCAGCAGTTACTATGAGTCTGAAGCTTTCTTT. This sequence encodes CASSYYESEAFF.

This clonotype was recorded many times. The genes are TRBV20-1 and TRBJ2-5, with 10 bases matching TRBD1. Germline V CDR1 and CDR2: DFQATT, SNEGSKA (reference sequence). The CDR3 covers 14 residues. Germline trimming cut 6 bases from V and 4 bases from J; bases unmatched to any gene: 8. The DNA of the CDR3 is TGCAGTGCATTAGACAGGGGGCGAGGAGAGACCCAGTACTTC. Translation gives CSALDRGRGETQYF.

Ten or more counts support this clonotype. This chain joins TRBV11-2 and TRBJ2-5; 7 bases match TRBD2. J was trimmed by 4 bases and V by 4 bases; bases with no gene match: 12. Germline V CDR1 and CDR2: SGHAT, FQNNGV. This CDR3 has 16 amino acids. The CDR3 protein is CASSSILGGSTETQYF. As DNA, the CDR3 is TGTGCCAGCAGCTCGATATTAGGCGGGAGTACAGAGACCCAGTACTTC.

The chain recombines TRBV19 with TRBJ2-3, with D perhaps matching TRBD2 (5 bases). Germline V gene data show CDR1 as LNHDA and CDR2 as SQIVND (reference sequence). The V end lost 7 bases, the J end lost 0 bases, and 14 bases lay between the germline ends. This CDR3 contains 15 residues. Here the CDR3 reads CASTPDFSSTDTQYF. DNA for the CDR3: TGTGCCAGTACCCCGGACTTTTCTAGCACAGATACGCAGTATTTT.

In this sample, this clonotype turned up many times. The rearrangement uses TRBV27 and TRBJ1-2, with TRBD1 matching 9 bases. V trimming: 3 bases; J trimming: 6 bases; junction bases outside the gene matches: 8. This CDR3 is 15 amino acids long. CDR1 is MNHEY and CDR2 is SMNVEV in the germline V gene (reference sequence). The CDR3 spells CASSFTGTGSNGYTF. As DNA, the CDR3 is TGTGCCAGCAGTTTTACCGGGACAGGGTCGAATGGCTACACCTTC.

This clonotype was detected many times. V and J are TRBV5-1 and TRBJ2-2, with 8 bases aligning to TRBD1. This CDR3 spans 15 amino acids. V lost 3 bases and J lost 1; bases outside the gene matches: 2. Per the germline V gene, CDR1 is SGHRS and CDR2 is YFSETQ. CDR3: CASSSGTGNTGELFF. For the CDR3, the DNA is TGCGCCAGCAGCTCCGGGACAGGGAACACCGGGGAGCTGTTTTTT.

This clonotype appeared many times. One end of the junction varies from germline; a read error may be responsible. The CDR3 region has the DNA TGTGCCAGCAGCCCACTGGGGGGAGGCGAGCGGTTCTTC. Encoded protein: CASSPLGGGERFF. This sequence joins TRBV7-3 and TRBJ2-1, with a weak D call TRBD2 (6 bases). The CDR3 length is 13 residues. From germline, CDR1 is SGHTA and CDR2 FQGTGA.

Many counts were recorded for this clonotype. The V and J genes are TRBV13 and TRBJ2-7; 12 nucleotides align to TRBD1. The CDR3 has 15 amino acids. V lost 3 bases to trimming and J lost 4 bases; unmatched junction nucleotides: 4. CDR1 PRHDT and CDR2 FYEKMQ come from the germline V gene (reference sequence). CDR3 coding DNA: TGTGCCAGCAGCTTGGGGGGACAGGGGGCGTACGAGCAGTACTTC. Amino acid sequence: CASSLGGQGAYEQYF.

The CDR3 DNA sequence: TGTGCCAGCACCGGACAGGGGGCGTCCAATGAGCAGTTCTTC. As protein: CASTGQGASNEQFF. The chain combines TRBV12-3 or TRBV12-4 with TRBJ2-1; 11 bases are a match to TRBD1. The CDR3 covers 14 residues. V shed 7 bases and J 6 bases; nucleotides not matched to a gene: 5.

This rearrangement joins TRBV28 to TRBJ1-1; D gene uncertain. The CDR3 totals 11 residues. Germline-derived CDR1 and CDR2 are MDHEN and SYDVKM. V lost 3 bases, J lost 11 bases, and 10 bases lay in between. The CDR3 DNA reads as TGTGCCAGCAGTTTTTTACAGAAGGCTTTCTTT. Its protein product is CASSFLQKAFF.

In its sample, this clonotype was seen a few times. This chain joins TRBV7-8 and TRBJ2-5; 7 nucleotides agree with TRBD1. Trimming at V came to 5 bases and at J to 6 bases, leaving 6 bases not matched to a gene. Germline loops: CDR1 SGHVS, CDR2 FQNEAQ. The CDR3 is made up of 13 amino acids. CDR3 amino acids: CASSPRQGQTQYF. The CDR3, as DNA: TGTGCCAGCAGCCCCCGACAGGGACAGACCCAGTACTTC.

This clonotype was counted between two and nine times. V usage is TRBV13 and J usage is TRBJ2-3, with 7 bases aligning to TRBD2. V lost 2 bases to trimming and J lost 13 bases; unmatched junction nucleotides: 12. CDR1 is PRHDT and CDR2 is FYEKMQ in the germline V gene (reference sequence). This CDR3 region has 14 residues. The CDR3 region has the DNA TGTGCCAGCAGCTTAAGGTCGCGGGAGCAGGGAAAGTATTTT. This encodes CASSLRSREQGKYF.

This clonotype was observed a few times. The CDR3 nucleotides read TGCAGCGCCCAAACCAACCTTGGAAACACCATATATTTT. Protein: CSAQTNLGNTIYF. This chain uses TRBV29-1 with TRBJ1-3; no reliable D call. From germline, CDR1 is SQVTM and CDR2 ANQGSEA. V lost 7 bases to trimming and J lost 3 bases, with 13 bases between them. CDR3 size: 13 residues.

This clonotype was picked up many times. The chain is built from TRBV7-8 and TRBJ2-2; TRBD2 matches 8 bases. V dropped 2 bases and J dropped 0; count of bases not matched to a gene: 2. This CDR3 has 16 amino acids. CDR1 and CDR2 from the germline V gene are SGHVS and FQNEAQ. CDR3 in amino acids: CASSLSGLANTGELFF. The CDR3 DNA is TGTGCCAGCAGCTTATCGGGACTAGCGAACACCGGGGAGCTGTTTTTT. Based on the CDR3 plus reference TRBV7-8 and TRBJ2-2, the full variable domain is GAGVSQSPRYKVAKRGQDVALRCDPISGHVSLFWYQQALGQGPEFLTYFQNEAQLDKSGLPSDRFFAERPEGSVSTLKIQRTQQEDSAVYLCASSLSGLANTGELFFGEGSRLTVL.

This clonotype was detected only a few times. The chain is built from TRBV12-3 or TRBV12-4 and TRBJ2-7; D is possibly TRBD1 or TRBD2 (5 bases each). The length of the CDR3 is 14 residues. Trimming shortened V by 6 bases and J by 2 bases, and 14 bases separated the two germline ends. The CDR3 DNA is TGTGCCAGCAGCCCCCCGGGACGGACCTACGAGCAGTACTTC. As protein: CASSPPGRTYEQYF.